The 5 T cell receptor beta chains below come from one sample, sequenced in a study of T cells in Graves' hyperthyroidism and ophthalmopathy. Amplification of TCR beta CDR3 regions used RNA as the template. A set of HTBI primers served as the primers for a first-round RT-PCR of the TCR CDR3. TCRdb itself ran the multiplex PCR reads through MiXCR, one entry per CDR3 protein. The sample consists of 300,000 to 400,000 distinct CDR3 sequences, approximately 14% of them appearing once. Source material: blood. Receptor source: a woman aged 55-70 years with Graves' hyperthyroidism.

The count of this clonotype is one. This rearrangement joins TRBV27 to TRBJ1-5; tentatively, D is TRBD1 (5 bases). V lost 3 bases, J lost 6 bases, and 12 bases lay in between. The CDR3 runs 14 residues. Germline values: CDR1 MNHEY, CDR2 SMNVEV (reference sequence). This CDR3 reads CASSFRGLGQPQHF. CDR3 DNA sequence: TGTGCCAGCAGTTTTCGGGGGTTGGGTCAGCCCCAGCATTTT.

This clonotype has ten or more counts. V usage is TRBV6-1 and J usage is TRBJ1-5, with a tentative D call TRBD1 (5 bases). Trimming stripped 6 bases from V and 0 bases from J, with 12 bases between. This CDR3 contains 15 residues. Per the germline V gene, CDR1 is MNHNS and CDR2 is SASEGT. This chain's CDR3 is CASRSQGVSNQPQHF. CDR3 DNA sequence: TGTGCCAGCAGATCCCAGGGCGTTAGCAATCAGCCCCAGCATTTT.

This clonotype has a count of ten or more. The gene calls are TRBV7-2 and TRBJ2-7; D gene ambiguous. The V end was cut by 0 bases, the J end by 5 bases, with 8 bases between. CDR1 and CDR2 from the germline V gene are SGHTA and FQGNSA. This CDR3 has 13 residues. CDR3 nucleotide sequence: TGTGCCAGCAGCTTAGCCCCCCACAACGAGCAGTACTTC. Its protein product is CASSLAPHNEQYF.

This clonotype was recorded many times. J is TRBJ2-3 and V is TRBV4-1, with D perhaps TRBD2 (5 bases). This CDR3 has 16 residues. Germline V CDR1 and CDR2: MGHRA, YSYEKL. Trimming cost V 1 base and J 5 bases, with 16 bases left between them. The CDR3 DNA reads as TGCGCCAGCAGCCAAGTCTATATAACTAGTCGAGATACGCAGTATTTT. Amino acid sequence: CASSQVYITSRDTQYF.

This clonotype occurred many times. This chain uses TRBV11-2 with TRBJ2-1; D call uncertain. CDR3 length: 10 amino acids. Germline loops: CDR1 SGHAT, CDR2 FQNNGV. Trimming took 5 bases from V and 6 from J, leaving 2 bases between them. The chain's CDR3 is CASSVNEQFF. DNA of the CDR3: TGTGCCAGCAGCGTCAATGAGCAGTTCTTC.